The clone carrying this T cell receptor beta chain appeared a single time. Its specificity is unknown. Profiling relied on immunoSEQ multiplex PCR, and the TCRdb table lists in-frame clones only, not all of them. The sample holds approximately 21,000 clones; under 80% are singletons and the top ten take about a fifth. The sample belongs to a study of PD-1 blockade in classical Hodgkin lymphoma. The study's findings and limits: Researchers reported that CD4+ TCR diversity, though not CD8+, rose significantly by C4D1.

Germline assignment: CDR1 KGHSH and CDR2 LQKENI. This CDR3 spans 13 amino acids. V was cut by 2 bases and J by 5 bases, with 6 bases left in between. Autologous stem cell transplantation was followed by relapse in every patient, and brentuximab vedotin exposure varied. This chain links TRBV18 with TRBJ2-2; D gene unclear. The sequenced sample was peripheral blood mononuclear cells (PBMCs), obtained at baseline. The receptor was derived from a human donor with classical Hodgkin lymphoma. CDR3 loop: CASSPNPTGELFF. The CDR3 DNA reads TGTGCCAGCTCACCAAACCCGACCGGGGAGCTGTTTTTT.